The 11 T cell receptor beta chains below were found in one sample sequenced in a study of T cells after yellow fever vaccination. TCRdb re-analysed the 5' RACE reads in MiXCR, keeping a single row per CDR3 protein. The table includes 350,000 to 450,000 distinct CDR3 sequences, around 20% detected once. Sequences were derived from PBMCs, sampled before the yellow fever booster vaccination. The receptors shown here come from a man aged 18 to 29 who received the YFV17D yellow fever vaccine.

The V gene is TRBV15, the J gene TRBJ1-1, with TRBD1 as a possible D gene (6 bases). V was clipped by 3 bases and J by 3 bases, with 14 bases between them. This CDR3 region has 15 residues. The germline CDR1 and CDR2 sequences are LNHNV and YYDKDF (reference sequence). This CDR3 is CATSRVGTLYTEAFF. In DNA, the CDR3 is TGTGCCACCAGCAGGGTAGGGACACTGTACACTGAAGCTTTCTTT.

This chain uses TRBV4-1 with TRBJ2-1; D is undetermined. The CDR3 is 12 residues long. Germline CDR1 is MGHRA and CDR2 is YSYEKL. V was pared by 1 base and J by 8 bases, with 6 bases between. The CDR3 coding sequence is TGCGCCAGCAGCCAAGTGGCGTATGAGCAGTTCTTC. It codes for CASSQVAYEQFF.

This clonotype occurred a few times. The rearrangement links TRBV7-2 to TRBJ1-1, with D maybe TRBD1 (6 bases). The germline CDR1 and CDR2 sequences are SGHTA and FQGNSA. This CDR3 has 13 residues. Trimming stripped 6 bases from V and 2 bases from J, with 10 bases between. CDR3 DNA: TGTGCCAGCAGTGGACAGAGAAACACTGAAGCTTTCTTT. Translated, it gives CASSGQRNTEAFF.

This clonotype was seen more than once but under ten times. The chain has TRBV6-2 or TRBV6-3 and TRBJ1-2; TRBD1 matches 8 bases. CDR1 is MNHEY, CDR2 SVGEGT, per germline. This CDR3 comprises 16 residues. Germline trimming cut 4 bases from V and 0 bases from J; bases unmatched to any gene: 7. CDR3 coding DNA: TGTGCCAGCAGTTCTGGACAGGGACCCACTAACTATGGCTACACCTTC. The encoded protein is CASSSGQGPTNYGYTF.

This clonotype was found a few times. The chain's CDR3 is CASSSGVSEQYF. In DNA form, the CDR3 reads TGTGCCAGCAGCTCGGGGGTCAGCGAGCAGTACTTC. The V call is TRBV7-9, the J call TRBJ2-7; D is possibly TRBD2 (6 bases). The CDR3 is made up of 12 amino acids. Germline-derived CDR1 and CDR2 are SEHNR and FQNEAQ (reference sequence). V lost 4 bases to trimming and J lost 6 bases, with 10 bases between them.

This clonotype was observed a handful of times. The chain has TRBV5-6 and TRBJ2-7, with TRBD1 matching 9 bases. V dropped 2 bases and J dropped 4; count of bases not matched to a gene: 1. This CDR3 is built from 13 residues. Germline V CDR1 and CDR2: SGHDT, YYEEEE. CDR3 sequence: CASSFGTGYEQYF. The CDR3 DNA sequence: TGTGCCAGCAGCTTTGGGACAGGGTACGAGCAGTACTTC.

This clonotype has only a few counts. The genes are TRBV10-2 and TRBJ2-7; no firm D call. Germline V lookup: CDR1 WSHSY, CDR2 SAAADI. The CDR3 length is 12 residues. Between the trimmed V and J ends, which lost 2 bases and 5 bases, there was a span of 7 bases. The CDR3 spells CASSETIDEQYF. Written as DNA, the CDR3 is TGCGCCAGCAGTGAGACTATCGACGAGCAGTACTTC.

This chain links TRBV6-6 with TRBJ1-3; TRBD1 matches at 11 bases. Germline V gene lookup returns CDR1 MNHNY and CDR2 SVGAGI (reference sequence). V lost 2 bases to trimming and J lost 0 bases; unmatched junction nucleotides: 12. The CDR3 has 20 amino acids. CDR3 coding DNA: TGTGCCAGCAGTTACACTCCGGGACAGGGGGACCCACACTCTGGAAACACCATATATTTT. This gives the protein CASSYTPGQGDPHSGNTIYF.

This clonotype was counted a few times. V usage is TRBV18 and J usage is TRBJ2-4; no clear D gene. CDR1 and CDR2 (germline): KGHSH, LQKENI. The CDR3 has 15 amino acids. V lost 0 bases to trimming and J lost 1 base, with 7 bases between them. This CDR3 is CASSPPSGAKNIQYF. DNA of the CDR3: TGTGCCAGCTCACCACCGAGTGGGGCCAAAAACATTCAGTACTTC.

This rearrangement joins TRBV12-3 or TRBV12-4 to TRBJ1-2; a possible D gene is TRBD1 (6 bases). The CDR3 consists of 14 residues. V shed 6 bases and J shed 5 bases, with 16 bases lying between them. The CDR3 loop reads CASRSQGRRYGYTF. CDR3 nucleotide sequence: TGTGCCAGCAGGTCCCAGGGGCGGAGGTATGGCTACACCTTC.

J is TRBJ1-5 and V is TRBV10-3; D is unclear. With 0 bases removed from V and 6 bases from J, the gap between germline ends came to 9 bases. Germline V CDR1 and CDR2: ENHRY, SYGVKD. There are 14 residues in the CDR3. CDR3 in amino acids: CAISESTLGQPQHF. The CDR3 DNA reads TGTGCCATCAGTGAGTCGACTCTGGGTCAGCCCCAGCATTTT.